This TCR beta chain was observed in a study of CD8 T cells in Susac syndrome (dated by TCRdb to between 2018 and 2021). In terms of the full investigation: The study used repertoire sequencing to test whether antigen drove CD8+ T cell activation and differentiation in Susac syndrome. The clonality of the CD8+ T cell repertoire was compared across about a dozen healthy donors, roughly 14 Susac syndrome patients and about 16 multiple sclerosis patients. Results the study describes overall, beyond this receptor: The TCR sequencing and HLA analysis was acknowledged to have included a relatively small number of individuals.

RNA was extracted with the RNeasy kit and about 0.5 to 1 ug was reverse transcribed using random hexamers. The immunoSEQ multiplex PCR assay, covering 54 Vbeta and 13 Jbeta segments, was used to amplify TCR beta CDR3 regions. PCR amplification bias was corrected by using a synthetic template baseline for primer optimization and computational correction. Turning to the authors' computational methods: Reads were assigned to V, D and J genes according to IMGT and analyzed in immunoSEQ Analyzer, with only productive sequences retained. Clonality was computed as one minus Shannon entropy normalized by log2 of the number of productive unique sequences. Public and private clones were assessed among the 100 most prevalent clones of each patient and control. Susac-specific clones were defined as absent from healthy and MS cohorts, roughly 1,100 published viral clones and other ImmuneACCESS disease sequences. TCRdb passed the public sequencing reads through fastp at Q25 and MiXCR, retaining productive beta sequences. Records with the same CDR3 protein are collapsed into one entry carrying the most frequent genes and DNA. TCRdb's processing, not the authors', yielded these V and J calls. The sample table contains 100,000 to 150,000 distinct CDR3 sequences; only one count was recorded for 65% to 90% of them. The ten biggest clones cover roughly 0.5% of the sample.

For CDR1 and CDR2, the germline V gene lists MDHEN and SYDVKM. The CDR3 numbers 13 residues from cysteine through phenylalanine. Here the CDR3 DNA is all that survives: 39 bases in frame from base 1. From V the trimming removes 5 bases and from J it removes 2 bases, while the gene matches leave 3 bases of the junction unaccounted for. Details on this clonotype: Its antigen specificity is not known. The input lacks base qualities; no much larger clone sits a single base away.

Peripheral blood CD8+ and CD4+ T cells from healthy donors, Susac syndrome patients and multiple sclerosis patients were profiled using high-throughput TCR beta sequencing. Multiple sclerosis controls were treatment-naive patients with stable or active relapsing-remitting disease fulfilling revised McDonald criteria. Bulk CD8+ and CD4+ T cells were purified by magnetic negative isolation, while CD8+ TEMRA cells were enriched using FACS. Blood was collected in EDTA tubes and processed within 24 hours, with PBMCs isolated through density gradient centrifugation. PBMCs intended for TCR sequencing were cryopreserved in liquid nitrogen and were subsequently thawed in a 37 degrees C water bath. Purity of sorted or isolated CD4+, CD8+ and CD8+ TEMRA cells was at least 90%.

The clonotype comes from a human donor with multiple sclerosis. The rearrangement joined TRBV28 to TRBJ2-7, and 7 bases in between align with TRBD2. Sequencing input: CD8+ T cells from PBMCs. The DNA reads TGTGCCAGCAGTGTGCGGGGGACCTACGAGCAGTACTTC. Translated, it reads CASSVRGTYEQYF.